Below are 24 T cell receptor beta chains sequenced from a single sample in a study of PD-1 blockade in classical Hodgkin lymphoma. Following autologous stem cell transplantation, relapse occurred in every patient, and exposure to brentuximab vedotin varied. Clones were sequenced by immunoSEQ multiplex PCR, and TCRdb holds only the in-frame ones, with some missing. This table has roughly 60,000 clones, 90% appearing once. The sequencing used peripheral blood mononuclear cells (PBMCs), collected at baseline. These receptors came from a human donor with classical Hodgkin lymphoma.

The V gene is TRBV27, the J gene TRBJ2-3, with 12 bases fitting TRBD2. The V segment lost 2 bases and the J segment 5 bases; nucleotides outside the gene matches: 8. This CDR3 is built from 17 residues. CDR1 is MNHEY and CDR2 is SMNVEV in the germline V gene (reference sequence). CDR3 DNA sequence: TGTGCCAGCAGTTTAATTCTAGCGGGAGGGCCTGGAGATACGCAGTATTTT. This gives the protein CASSLILAGGPGDTQYF.

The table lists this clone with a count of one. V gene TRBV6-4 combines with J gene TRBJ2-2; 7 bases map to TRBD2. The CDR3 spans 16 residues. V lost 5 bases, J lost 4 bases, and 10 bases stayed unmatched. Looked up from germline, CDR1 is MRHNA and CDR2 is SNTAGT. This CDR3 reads CASSPQASGVTGELFF. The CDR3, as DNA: TGTGCCAGCAGTCCCCAGGCGAGCGGGGTCACCGGGGAGCTGTTTTTT.

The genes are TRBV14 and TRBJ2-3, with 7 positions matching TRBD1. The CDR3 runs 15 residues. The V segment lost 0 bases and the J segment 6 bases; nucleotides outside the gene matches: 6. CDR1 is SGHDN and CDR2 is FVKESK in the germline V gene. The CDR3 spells CASSQDDRVADTQYF. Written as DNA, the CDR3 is TGTGCCAGCAGCCAAGACGACAGGGTTGCGGATACGCAGTATTTT. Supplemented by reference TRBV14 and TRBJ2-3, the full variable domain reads EAGVTQFPSHSVIEKGQTVTLRCDPISGHDNLYWYRRVMGKEIKFLLHFVKESKQDESGMPNNRFLAERTGGTYSTLKVQPAELEDSGVYFCASSQDDRVADTQYFGPGTRLTVL.

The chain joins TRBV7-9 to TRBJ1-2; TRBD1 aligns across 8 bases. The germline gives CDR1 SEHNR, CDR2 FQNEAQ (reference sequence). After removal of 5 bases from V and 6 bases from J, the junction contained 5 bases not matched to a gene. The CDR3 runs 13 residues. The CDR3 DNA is TGTGCCAGCAGCGACCGGACAGGGAATGGCTACACCTTC. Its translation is CASSDRTGNGYTF. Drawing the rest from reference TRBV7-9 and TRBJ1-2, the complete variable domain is DTGVSQNPRHKITKRGQNVTFRCDPISEHNRLYWYRQTLGQGPEFLTYFQNEAQLEKSRLLSDRFSAERPKGSFSTLEIQRTEQGDSAMYLCASSDRTGNGYTFGSGTRLTVV.

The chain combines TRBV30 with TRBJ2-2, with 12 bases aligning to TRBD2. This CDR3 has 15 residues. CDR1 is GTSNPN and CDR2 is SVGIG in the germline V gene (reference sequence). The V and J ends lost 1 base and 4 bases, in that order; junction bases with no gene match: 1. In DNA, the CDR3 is TGTGCCTGGAGTGGGGGACTAGCGGGCACCGGGGAGCTGTTTTTT. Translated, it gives CAWSGGLAGTGELFF.

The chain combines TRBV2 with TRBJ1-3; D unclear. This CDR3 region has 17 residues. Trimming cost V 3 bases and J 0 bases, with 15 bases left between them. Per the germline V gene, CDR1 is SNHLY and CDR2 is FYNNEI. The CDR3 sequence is CASSEGPVFYSGNTIYF. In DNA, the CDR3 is TGTGCCAGCAGTGAGGGTCCAGTCTTTTACTCTGGAAACACCATATATTTT.

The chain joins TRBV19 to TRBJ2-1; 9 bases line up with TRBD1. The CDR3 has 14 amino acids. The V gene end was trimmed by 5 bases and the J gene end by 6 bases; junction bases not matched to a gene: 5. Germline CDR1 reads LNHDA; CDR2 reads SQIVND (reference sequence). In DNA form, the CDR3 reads TGTGCCAGTAGTCCCGGGACAGGGAGCAATGAGCAGTTCTTC. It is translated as CASSPGTGSNEQFF.

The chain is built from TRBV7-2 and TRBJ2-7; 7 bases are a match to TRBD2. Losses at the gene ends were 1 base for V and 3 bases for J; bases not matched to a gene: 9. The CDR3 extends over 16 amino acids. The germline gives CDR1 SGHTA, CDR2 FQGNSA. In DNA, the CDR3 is TGTGCCAGCAGCTTAGGTCGTCTAGCGGTCGGCTACGAGCAGTACTTC. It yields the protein CASSLGRLAVGYEQYF.

The CDR3 DNA is TGTGCCAGTAGCGGACTAGCGGGAAGCGAGCAGTACTTC. This encodes CASSGLAGSEQYF. The V and J genes are TRBV19 and TRBJ2-7, with 12 bases that match TRBD2. Trimming at V came to 6 bases and at J to 6 bases, leaving 3 bases not matched to a gene. CDR1 LNHDA and CDR2 SQIVND come from the germline V gene (reference sequence). This CDR3 spans 13 amino acids.

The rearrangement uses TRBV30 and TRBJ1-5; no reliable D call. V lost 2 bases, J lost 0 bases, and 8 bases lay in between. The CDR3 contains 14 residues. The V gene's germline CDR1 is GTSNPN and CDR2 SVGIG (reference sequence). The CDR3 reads CAWSSGSSNQPQHF. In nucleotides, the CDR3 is TGTGCCTGGAGTTCAGGATCTAGCAATCAGCCCCAGCATTTT.

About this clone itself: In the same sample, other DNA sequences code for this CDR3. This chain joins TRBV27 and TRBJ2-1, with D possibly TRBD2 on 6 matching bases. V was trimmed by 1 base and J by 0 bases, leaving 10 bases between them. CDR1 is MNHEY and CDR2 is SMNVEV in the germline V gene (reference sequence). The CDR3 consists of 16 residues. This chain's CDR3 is CASSLLAGSSYNEQFF. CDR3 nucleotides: TGTGCCAGCAGTTTATTGGCGGGAAGCTCCTACAATGAGCAGTTCTTC.

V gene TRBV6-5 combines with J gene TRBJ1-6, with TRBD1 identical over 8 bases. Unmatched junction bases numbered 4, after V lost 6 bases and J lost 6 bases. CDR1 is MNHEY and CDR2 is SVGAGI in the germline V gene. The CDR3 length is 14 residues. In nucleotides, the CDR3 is TGTGCCAGCAGGCAGGGGGCGCCTAATTCACCCCTCCACTTT. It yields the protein CASRQGAPNSPLHF.

The CDR3 coding sequence is TGTGCCAGCACCAGGGGGAGGGATTCACCCCTCCACTTT. It encodes CASTRGRDSPLHF. The J gene is TRBJ1-6, the V gene TRBV6-5, with 7 bases identical to TRBD1. V was pared by 7 bases and J by 8 bases, with 5 bases of the junction left unmatched. This CDR3 contains 13 residues. From germline, CDR1 is MNHEY and CDR2 SVGAGI.

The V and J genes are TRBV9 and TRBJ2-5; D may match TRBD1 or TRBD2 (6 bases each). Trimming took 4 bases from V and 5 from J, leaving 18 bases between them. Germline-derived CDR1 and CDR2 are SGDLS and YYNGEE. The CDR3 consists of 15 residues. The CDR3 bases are TGTGCCAGCAGCACCCGGAGGGGGTTAGGGGAGACCCAGTACTTC. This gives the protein CASSTRRGLGETQYF.

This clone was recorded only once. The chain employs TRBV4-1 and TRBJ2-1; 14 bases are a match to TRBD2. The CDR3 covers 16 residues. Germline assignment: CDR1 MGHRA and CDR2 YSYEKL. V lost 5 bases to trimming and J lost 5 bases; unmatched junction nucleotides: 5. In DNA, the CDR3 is TGCGCCAGCAGCGTGGGGACTAGCGGGAGAGACAATGAGCAGTTCTTC. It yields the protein CASSVGTSGRDNEQFF.

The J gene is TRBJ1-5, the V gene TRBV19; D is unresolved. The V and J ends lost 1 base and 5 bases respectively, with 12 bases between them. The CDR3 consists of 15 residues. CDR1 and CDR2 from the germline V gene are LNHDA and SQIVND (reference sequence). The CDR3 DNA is TGTGCCAGTAGTATAGCCGGAGGGAGCGATCAGCCCCAGCATTTT. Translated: CASSIAGGSDQPQHF.

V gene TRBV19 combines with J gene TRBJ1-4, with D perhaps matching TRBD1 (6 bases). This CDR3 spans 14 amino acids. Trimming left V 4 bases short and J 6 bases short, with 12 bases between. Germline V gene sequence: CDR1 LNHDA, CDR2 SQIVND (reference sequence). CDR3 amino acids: CASSTRGLDEKLFF. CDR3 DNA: TGTGCCAGTAGTACCCGGGGGCTTGATGAAAAACTGTTTTTT.

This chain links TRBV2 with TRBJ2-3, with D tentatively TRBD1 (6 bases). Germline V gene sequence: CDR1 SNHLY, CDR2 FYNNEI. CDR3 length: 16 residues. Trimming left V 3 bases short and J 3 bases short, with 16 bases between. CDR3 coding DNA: TGTGCCAGCAGTGAGGACAGTATGAGGAGGACAGATACGCAGTATTTT. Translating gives CASSEDSMRRTDTQYF.

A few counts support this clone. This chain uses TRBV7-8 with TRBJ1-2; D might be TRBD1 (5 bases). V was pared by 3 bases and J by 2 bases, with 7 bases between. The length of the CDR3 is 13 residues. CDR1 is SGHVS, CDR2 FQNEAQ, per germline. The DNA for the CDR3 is TGTGCCAGCAGCTTGGACACAAACTATGGCTACACCTTC. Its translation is CASSLDTNYGYTF.

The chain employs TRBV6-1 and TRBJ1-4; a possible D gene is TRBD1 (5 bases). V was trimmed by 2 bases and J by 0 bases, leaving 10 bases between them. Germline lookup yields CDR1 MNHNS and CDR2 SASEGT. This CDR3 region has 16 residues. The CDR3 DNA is TGTGCCAGCAGTGAAAATCGGGGGGCAACTAATGAAAAACTGTTTTTT. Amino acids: CASSENRGATNEKLFF.

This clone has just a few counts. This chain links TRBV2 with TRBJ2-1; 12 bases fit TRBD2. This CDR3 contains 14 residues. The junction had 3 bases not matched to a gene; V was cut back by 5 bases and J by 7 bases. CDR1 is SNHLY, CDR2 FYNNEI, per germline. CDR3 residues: CASSTSGGPNEQFF. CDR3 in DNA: TGTGCCAGCAGTACTAGCGGGGGGCCAAATGAGCAGTTCTTC.

The CDR3 DNA is TGTGCCAGTAAAGACGGGGTACAAGAGACCCAGTACTTC. As protein: CASKDGVQETQYF. This rearrangement joins TRBV15 to TRBJ2-5, with D possibly being TRBD2 (5 bases). Germline values: CDR1 LNHNV, CDR2 YYDKDF (reference sequence). With 10 bases removed from V and 2 bases from J, the gap between germline ends came to 14 bases. The CDR3 totals 13 residues.

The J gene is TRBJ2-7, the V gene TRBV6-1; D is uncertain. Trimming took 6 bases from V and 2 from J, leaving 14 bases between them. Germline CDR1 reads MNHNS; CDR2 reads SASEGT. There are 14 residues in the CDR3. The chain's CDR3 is CASSSQPGPYEQYF. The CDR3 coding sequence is TGTGCCAGCAGCTCACAACCTGGGCCCTACGAGCAGTACTTC.

DNA of the CDR3: TGTGCCAGCTCACCAGGGCTAGCGGGTTGGAACACCGGGGAGCTGTTTTTT. It specifies CASSPGLAGWNTGELFF. This rearrangement joins TRBV18 to TRBJ2-2; 8 bases line up with TRBD2. V trimming: 2 bases; J trimming: 1 base; junction bases outside the gene matches: 6. The CDR3 is 17 amino acids. Germline V gives CDR1 KGHSH, CDR2 LQKENI.